This T cell receptor (beta chain) was retrieved from a study of T cell responses to AZD1222 COVID-19 vaccine. V was trimmed by 5 bases and J by 6 bases, leaving 11 bases between them. CDR3 size: 13 residues. Germline CDR1 reads SGHDN; CDR2 reads FVKESK. Clones were read by immunoSEQ multiplex PCR, and TCRdb kept only the in-frame ones, dropping some. This sample has around 70,000 clones; over 60% occur once, and the top ten carry over 10%. The TCR sequence derives from an adult in good health. The sample here was peripheral blood, taken on day 0 of AZD1222 vaccination. This chain uses TRBV14 with TRBJ2-1, with a possible D match to TRBD1 (5 bases). CDR3 bases: TGTGCCAGCAGCAGTGGACACCTCAATGAGCAGTTCTTC. This sequence encodes CASSSGHLNEQFF. The full variable domain, its missing parts supplied by reference TRBV14 and TRBJ2-1, is EAGVTQFPSHSVIEKGQTVTLRCDPISGHDNLYWYRRVMGKEIKFLLHFVKESKQDESGMPNNRFLAERTGGTYSTLKVQPAELEDSGVYFCASSSGHLNEQFFGPGTRLTVL.